This T cell receptor (beta chain) was sequenced for a study of CD8+ T cells in alopecia areata. Study at large: Among treated patients, oral tofacitinib was administered at 5 to 10 mg twice daily.

cDNA reverse transcribed from extracted RNA served as the sequencing template. The repertoire was sequenced with immunoSEQ multiplex PCR; TCRdb's copy has only in-frame clones and lacks some. The sample lists approximately 210,000 clones, 64% occurring once. On this clone itself: The antigen is undetermined.

Trimming cost V 6 bases and J 5 bases, with 16 bases left between them. Germline values: CDR1 SGHDN, CDR2 FVKESK. This CDR3 region has 14 residues. The treatment denotes: oral pan-JAK inhibitor, 5-10 mg twice daily. Regarding the study as a whole: Normal skin's resident alphabeta T cells are sequenced alongside lesional scalp T cells.

This TCR was recovered from a human donor with alopecia areata. This specimen was CD4+ T cells sorted from blood, taken at week 4, from a patient treated with tofacitinib. This chain joins TRBV14 and TRBJ2-5; D is possibly TRBD1 (6 bases). In DNA, the CDR3 is TGTGCCAGCAGTCACAGGGTAATGGAGGAGACCCAGTACTTC. Protein product: CASSHRVMEETQYF. Filled out from reference TRBV14 and TRBJ2-5, the complete variable domain reads EAGVTQFPSHSVIEKGQTVTLRCDPISGHDNLYWYRRVMGKEIKFLLHFVKESKQDESGMPNNRFLAERTGGTYSTLKVQPAELEDSGVYFCASSHRVMEETQYFGPGTRLLVL.